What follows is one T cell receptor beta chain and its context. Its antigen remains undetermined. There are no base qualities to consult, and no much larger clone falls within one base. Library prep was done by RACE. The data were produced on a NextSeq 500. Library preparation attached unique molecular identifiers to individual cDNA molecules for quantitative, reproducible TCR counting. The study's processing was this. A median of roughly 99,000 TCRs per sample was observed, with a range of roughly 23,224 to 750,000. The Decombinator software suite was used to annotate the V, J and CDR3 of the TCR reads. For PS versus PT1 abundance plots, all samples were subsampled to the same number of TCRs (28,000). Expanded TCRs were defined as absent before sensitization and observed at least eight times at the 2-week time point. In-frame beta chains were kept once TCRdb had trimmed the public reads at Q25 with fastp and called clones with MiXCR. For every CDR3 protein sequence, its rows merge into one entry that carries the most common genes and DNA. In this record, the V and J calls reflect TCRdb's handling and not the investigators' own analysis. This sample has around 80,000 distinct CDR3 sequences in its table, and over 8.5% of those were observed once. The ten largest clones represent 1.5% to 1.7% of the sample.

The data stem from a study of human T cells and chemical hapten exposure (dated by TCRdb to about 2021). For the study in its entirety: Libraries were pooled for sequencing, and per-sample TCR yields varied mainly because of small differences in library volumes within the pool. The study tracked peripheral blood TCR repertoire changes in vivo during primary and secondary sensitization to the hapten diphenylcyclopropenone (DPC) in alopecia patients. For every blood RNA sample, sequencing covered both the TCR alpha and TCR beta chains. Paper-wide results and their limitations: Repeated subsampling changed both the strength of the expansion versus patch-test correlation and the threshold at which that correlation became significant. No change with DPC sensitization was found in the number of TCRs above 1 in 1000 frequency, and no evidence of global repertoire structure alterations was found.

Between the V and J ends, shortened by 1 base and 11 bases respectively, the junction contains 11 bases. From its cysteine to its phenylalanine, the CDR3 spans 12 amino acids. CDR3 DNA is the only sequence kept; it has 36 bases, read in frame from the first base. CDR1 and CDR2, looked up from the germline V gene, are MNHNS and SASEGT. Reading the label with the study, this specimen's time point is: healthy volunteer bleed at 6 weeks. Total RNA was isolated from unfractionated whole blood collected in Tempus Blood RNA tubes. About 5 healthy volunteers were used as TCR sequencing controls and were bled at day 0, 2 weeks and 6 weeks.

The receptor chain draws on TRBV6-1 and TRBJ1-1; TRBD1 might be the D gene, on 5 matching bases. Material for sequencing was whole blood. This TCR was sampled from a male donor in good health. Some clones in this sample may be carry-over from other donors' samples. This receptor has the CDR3 CASSEEGRAAFF. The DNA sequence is TGTGCCAGCAGTGAAGAGGGCAGGGCGGCTTTCTTT.